This TCR beta chain appears in the sequencing data of a study of T and B cells in COVID-19 patients. As for the study in general: In the active-infection cohort, about 90% of the 20 patients had comorbidities linked to unfavorable COVID-19 outcome.

Sample share makes this clonotype medium-sized. Its antigen is undetermined. Multiplex PCR with BIOMED2 TRB-A/B primer pools amplified TRB rearrangements. TCRdb reprocessed the multiplex PCR reads via MiXCR and lists one record per CDR3 protein. Among more than 20,000 distinct CDR3 sequences listed, approximately 32% were seen once. Study outcomes and limitations: Patients with COVID-19 reportedly showed strongly skewed T cell receptor beta variable and joining gene usage.

Between the trimmed V and J ends, which lost 6 bases and 7 bases, there was a span of 7 bases. Germline CDR1 is LNHDA and CDR2 is SQIVND (reference sequence). The CDR3 covers 12 residues. Blood genomic DNA input for TRB amplification was about 240-550 ng. This clonotype was obtained from a human donor who had recovered from COVID-19. Sequencing was done on a sample of blood. The chain joins TRBV19 to TRBJ1-6, with no clear D. In nucleotides, the CDR3 is TGTGCCAGTAGGGAGGGAAATTCACCCCTCCACTTT. Translating gives CASREGNSPLHF.